The 31 T cell receptor beta chains presented below share a single source sample, sequenced in a study of control samples from healthy donors and cancer patients. Sequencing used immunoSEQ multiplex PCR; TCRdb keeps in-frame clones, though not all of them. The table lists around 190,000 clones, approximately 92% of them singletons, with around 1.4% in the top ten. The sequenced material came from blood. The origin of the receptors is a man between 25 and 39 years old in good health.

The V gene is TRBV27, the J gene TRBJ1-1; TRBD1 matches 9 bases. The V and J ends lost 6 bases and 5 bases, in that order; junction bases with no gene match: 10. The CDR3 covers 15 residues. The V gene's germline CDR1 is MNHEY and CDR2 SMNVEV (reference sequence). The CDR3 protein is CASSLNGQGRTEAFF. The CDR3 DNA follows: TGTGCCAGCAGCCTAAACGGACAGGGGAGGACTGAAGCTTTCTTT.

V and J are TRBV6-5 and TRBJ1-1; the D is unclear. This CDR3 comprises 11 residues. The V gene lost 4 bases and the J gene lost 11 bases, with 11 bases spanning the gap. Germline V gene lookup returns CDR1 MNHEY and CDR2 SVGAGI. CDR3 bases: TGTGCCAGCAGTTCCGGCCCAAGGGCTTTCTTT. Translating gives CASSSGPRAFF.

The rearrangement uses TRBV19 and TRBJ2-5; D is unclear. Germline-derived CDR1 and CDR2 are LNHDA and SQIVND (reference sequence). The length of the CDR3 is 16 residues. Trimming stripped 1 base from V and 1 base from J, with 13 bases between. CDR3 nucleotides: TGTGCCAGTAGTATAGGGGCAGGAATACTCCAAGAGACCCAGTACTTC. The encoded protein is CASSIGAGILQETQYF.

The chain employs TRBV5-1 and TRBJ1-4; D is possibly TRBD1 (6 bases). Germline V gives CDR1 SGHRS, CDR2 YFSETQ. CDR3 length: 14 residues. Trimming removed 4 bases from V and 1 base from J, with 8 bases in between. The CDR3: CASSKGGTNEKLFF. CDR3 bases: TGCGCCAGCAGCAAGGGGGGAACTAATGAAAAACTGTTTTTT.

The rearrangement uses TRBV28 and TRBJ2-1; D gene ambiguous. The CDR3 spans 15 residues. Trimming left V 3 bases short and J 7 bases short, with 16 bases between. Germline-derived CDR1 and CDR2 are MDHEN and SYDVKM. CDR3 amino acids: CASSFTLLPRNEQFF. CDR3 coding DNA: TGTGCCAGCAGTTTCACACTCCTGCCTCGGAATGAGCAGTTCTTC.

As for this clone: Other DNA sequences of this sample code for an identical CDR3. The gene calls are TRBV7-9 and TRBJ2-2; 14 bases are shared with TRBD2. V lost 5 bases to trimming and J lost 5 bases; unmatched junction nucleotides: 13. Per germline, CDR1 SEHNR and CDR2 FQNEAQ (reference sequence). The length of the CDR3 is 19 residues. The CDR3 nucleotides read TGTGCCAGCAGCCCAATAGGAAGACTAGCGGGGGGGCGGACCGGGGAGCTGTTTTTT. It specifies CASSPIGRLAGGRTGELFF.

This chain joins TRBV7-9 and TRBJ2-7, with D perhaps matching TRBD1 (6 bases). Germline CDR1 and CDR2: SEHNR and FQNEAQ (reference sequence). There are 16 residues in the CDR3. V lost 2 bases, J lost 2 bases, and 16 bases lay in between. CDR3 residues: CASSLIPQGTPYEQYF. The CDR3 nucleotides read TGTGCCAGCAGCTTAATCCCCCAGGGGACCCCCTACGAGCAGTACTTC.

The chain is built from TRBV7-3 and TRBJ2-1; a possible D gene is TRBD2 (5 bases). The CDR3 extends over 15 amino acids. Germline CDR1 and CDR2: SGHTA and FQGTGA. The V end lost 5 bases, the J end lost 8 bases, and 19 bases lay between the germline ends. CDR3 sequence (DNA): TGTGCCAGCAGCCCGTGGGCTAGCAATTCTGATGAGCAGTTCTTC. This gives the protein CASSPWASNSDEQFF.

The chain links TRBV5-1 to TRBJ1-5; D remains ambiguous. This CDR3 spans 15 amino acids. The V gene's germline CDR1 is SGHRS and CDR2 YFSETQ. V was cut by 0 bases and J by 5 bases, with 12 bases left in between. The chain's CDR3 is CASSLGGVRDQPQHF. As DNA, the CDR3 is TGCGCCAGCAGCTTGGGCGGCGTCCGGGATCAGCCCCAGCATTTT. The full variable domain, with the rest looked up from reference TRBV5-1 and TRBJ1-5, is KAGVTQTPRYLIKTRGQQVTLSCSPISGHRSVSWYQQTPGQGLQFLFEYFSETQRNKGNFPGRFSGRQFSNSRSEMNVSTLELGDSALYLCASSLGGVRDQPQHFGDGTRLSIL.

As for this clone: This sample also contains other DNA sequences that code for the same CDR3. The CDR3 protein is CASSSGQGNSPLHF. CDR3 coding DNA: TGTGCCAGCAGCTCGGGACAGGGTAATTCACCCCTCCACTTT. This chain joins TRBV7-9 and TRBJ1-6; 9 bases map to TRBD1. The CDR3 runs to 14 residues. CDR1 and CDR2 (germline): SEHNR, FQNEAQ (reference sequence). Trimming removed 4 bases from V and 6 bases from J; junction bases left unmatched: 1.

This chain joins TRBV19 and TRBJ1-1, with D hard to call. CDR1 and CDR2 (germline): LNHDA, SQIVND (reference sequence). V was shortened by 8 bases and J by 4 bases, with 14 bases between the two germline ends. The length of the CDR3 is 13 residues. CDR3 amino acids: CASYERRITEAFF. CDR3 DNA sequence: TGTGCCAGTTACGAGCGGCGGATCACTGAAGCTTTCTTT.

Notes on this clone: Other DNA sequences in the sample encode the same CDR3. V is TRBV6-1 and J is TRBJ2-7; D is perhaps TRBD1 or TRBD2 (5 bases each). This CDR3 region has 13 residues. Germline assignment: CDR1 MNHNS and CDR2 SASEGT. Trimming took off 3 bases at V and 4 bases at J, with 10 bases between the two ends. The DNA of the CDR3 is TGTGCCAGCAGTGAGGGCAGGGAGTACGAGCAGTACTTC. It is translated as CASSEGREYEQYF.

The gene calls are TRBV5-1 and TRBJ1-2; the match to TRBD1 covers 8 bases. The length of the CDR3 is 15 residues. Trimming at V came to 4 bases and at J to 4 bases, leaving 9 bases not matched to a gene. The germline V gene encodes CDR1 SGHRS and CDR2 YFSETQ. In nucleotides, the CDR3 is TGCGCCAGCAGCAACCCAGGGGGCCGGGGCTATGGCTACACCTTC. It encodes CASSNPGGRGYGYTF.

This chain links TRBV9 with TRBJ2-7, with TRBD1 identical over 9 bases. V shed 3 bases and J 2 bases; nucleotides not matched to a gene: 3. Germline-derived CDR1 and CDR2 are SGDLS and YYNGEE. CDR3 length: 14 residues. The CDR3 here is CASSAGTGTYEQYF. DNA for the CDR3: TGTGCCAGCAGCGCCGGGACAGGGACCTACGAGCAGTACTTC.

This chain uses TRBV5-8 with TRBJ2-7; 8 bases line up with TRBD1. The CDR3 runs to 15 residues. The junction had 9 bases not matched to a gene; V was cut back by 4 bases and J by 3 bases. The germline V gene encodes CDR1 SGHTS and CDR2 YDEGEE. CDR3 in amino acids: CASSPTGTGVYEQYF. The CDR3 region has the DNA TGTGCCAGCAGCCCGACCGGGACAGGAGTCTACGAGCAGTACTTC.

The chain is built from TRBV7-9 and TRBJ1-1; the D is unclear. The V gene's germline CDR1 is SEHNR and CDR2 FQNEAQ (reference sequence). The CDR3 has 16 residues. The V and J ends lost 1 base and 3 bases respectively, with 15 bases between them. Here the CDR3 DNA reads TGTGCCAGCAGCTTAGGTGATATAGGGTGGGACACTGAAGCTTTCTTT. It specifies CASSLGDIGWDTEAFF.

This CDR3 is CASSTASGGLGNEQFF. The CDR3 DNA sequence: TGTGCCAGCAGCACAGCTAGCGGGGGGCTTGGAAATGAGCAGTTCTTC. The V call is TRBV7-2, the J call TRBJ2-1, with 11 bases lining up with TRBD2. The CDR3 loop spans 16 amino acids. CDR1 and CDR2 (germline): SGHTA, FQGNSA. V was clipped by 5 bases and J by 7 bases; unmatched bases: 10.

The chain joins TRBV7-2 to TRBJ1-1; D call uncertain. The V end lost 2 bases, the J end lost 0 bases, and 10 bases lay between the germline ends. Germline CDR1 is SGHTA and CDR2 is FQGNSA. The CDR3 runs 15 residues. The CDR3 DNA sequence: TGTGCCAGCAGCTTATACCCGGGCATGAACACTGAAGCTTTCTTT. This encodes CASSLYPGMNTEAFF.

The genes are TRBV6-5 and TRBJ1-5; possible D gene TRBD1, 5 bases. V lost 2 bases and J 0 bases, leaving 8 bases between the germline ends. CDR1 and CDR2 from the germline V gene are MNHEY and SVGAGI. The CDR3 sequence is 15 residues long. In DNA, the CDR3 is TGTGCCAGCAGTTACAGGGGTTATAGCAATCAGCCCCAGCATTTT. It is translated as CASSYRGYSNQPQHF.

This chain connects TRBV7-2 to TRBJ2-7, with TRBD2 matching 7 bases. The V gene end was trimmed by 4 bases and the J gene end by 4 bases; junction bases not matched to a gene: 7. From germline, CDR1 is SGHTA and CDR2 FQGNSA. The CDR3 is made up of 14 amino acids. The CDR3 spells CASSSGGGSYEQYF. Here the CDR3 DNA reads TGTGCCAGCAGCTCGGGGGGAGGTTCTTACGAGCAGTACTTC.

This clone was seen only once. The V gene is TRBV19, the J gene TRBJ2-6; D is possibly TRBD1 (5 bases). There are 16 residues in the CDR3. V dropped 1 base and J dropped 1 base, with 8 bases sitting between them. CDR1 is LNHDA, CDR2 SQIVND, per germline (reference sequence). This CDR3 is CASSIGAGSGANVLTF. The CDR3 DNA follows: TGTGCCAGTAGTATAGGGGCAGGGTCTGGGGCCAACGTCCTGACTTTC. Full variable domain (outside the CDR3, taken from reference TRBV19 and TRBJ2-6): DGGITQSPKYLFRKEGQNVTLSCEQNLNHDAMYWYRQDPGQGLRLIYYSQIVNDFQKGDIAEGYSVSREKKESFPLTVTSAQKNPTAFYLCASSIGAGSGANVLTFGAGSRLTVL.

As concerns this clone: Germline is not matched at one junction end, which may reflect a read error. V gene TRBV7-9 combines with J gene TRBJ1-1; 7 bases fit TRBD1. Germline V CDR1 and CDR2: SEHNR, FQNEAQ (reference sequence). The CDR3 covers 14 residues. The CDR3 reads CASSLGPDRVRLRF. CDR3 coding DNA: TGTGCCAGCAGCTTAGGTCCCGACAGGGTTCGTCTCCGTTTT.

This rearrangement joins TRBV7-9 to TRBJ1-6; 8 bases agree with TRBD1. CDR1 and CDR2 (germline): SEHNR, FQNEAQ (reference sequence). V lost 5 bases to trimming and J lost 4 bases; unmatched junction nucleotides: 1. The CDR3 has 14 amino acids. The CDR3 nucleotides are TGTGCCAGCAGCCGGACAGGGTATAATTCACCCCTCCACTTT. Protein sequence: CASSRTGYNSPLHF.

The chain links TRBV12-3 or TRBV12-4 to TRBJ2-1, with D possibly TRBD2 on 6 matching bases. V was cut by 6 bases and J by 7 bases, with 10 bases left in between. CDR3 length: 12 amino acids. The CDR3 region has the DNA TGTGCCAGCAGACGGAGGGAAAATGAGCAGTTCTTC. Protein: CASRRRENEQFF.

The rearrangement joins TRBV5-1 to TRBJ1-5; the D gene is possibly TRBD1 (6 bases). V was shortened by 2 bases and J by 5 bases, with 11 bases between the two germline ends. Germline V gives CDR1 SGHRS, CDR2 YFSETQ. CDR3 length: 14 residues. The CDR3 bases are TGCGCCAGCAGCTTAATGACAGGCGATCAGCCCCAGCATTTT. The encoded protein is CASSLMTGDQPQHF.

The chain carries TRBV14 and TRBJ1-1, with a weak D call TRBD1 (5 bases). Trimming took off 2 bases at V and 4 bases at J, with 11 bases between the two ends. The CDR3 totals 14 residues. Germline V gives CDR1 SGHDN, CDR2 FVKESK. Here the CDR3 DNA reads TGTGCCAGCAGCCAAATGGGACTGAGCACTGAAGCTTTCTTT. Translated: CASSQMGLSTEAFF.

J is TRBJ1-5 and V is TRBV7-2; 8 bases match TRBD1. Per germline, CDR1 SGHTA and CDR2 FQGNSA. Trimming cost V 2 bases and J 3 bases; bases outside gene matches: 6. The CDR3 extends over 16 amino acids. CDR3 sequence reads: CASSLPGQGINQPQHF. The DNA for the CDR3 is TGTGCCAGCAGCTTACCTGGACAGGGCATCAATCAGCCCCAGCATTTT.

The CDR3 sequence is CATGETSYGYTF. The CDR3 bases are TGCGCCACCGGCGAGACCTCGTATGGCTACACCTTC. The chain is built from TRBV5-1 and TRBJ1-2; D remains ambiguous. V was shortened by 9 bases and J by 5 bases, with 14 bases between the two germline ends. CDR1 is SGHRS, CDR2 YFSETQ, per germline. This CDR3 spans 12 amino acids.

The chain links TRBV5-1 to TRBJ1-2; 7 bases are shared with TRBD1. V gave up 2 bases and J gave up 0 bases; unmatched junction bases: 4. Germline V gene sequence: CDR1 SGHRS, CDR2 YFSETQ. This CDR3 region has 15 residues. This CDR3 is CASSLTGEANYGYTF. The DNA of the CDR3 is TGCGCCAGCAGCTTAACAGGGGAAGCTAACTATGGCTACACCTTC.

The chain uses TRBV5-1 and TRBJ2-7; tentatively, D is TRBD1 (6 bases). V gave up 3 bases and J gave up 2 bases, with 9 bases separating them. The CDR3 runs to 13 residues. Germline V gene data show CDR1 as SGHRS and CDR2 as YFSETQ. The CDR3 loop reads CASSSTGTYEQYF. The DNA of the CDR3 is TGCGCCAGCAGCTCGACAGGAACCTACGAGCAGTACTTC.

V usage is TRBV19 and J usage is TRBJ2-7; possible D gene TRBD2, 5 bases. This CDR3 is built from 16 residues. In germline, CDR1 is LNHDA, CDR2 SQIVND (reference sequence). With 3 bases removed from V and 1 base from J, the gap between germline ends came to 16 bases. The CDR3 DNA is TGTGCCAGTAGTATGAGGGCGGGCACCACTTCCTACGAGCAGTACTTC. Encoded protein: CASSMRAGTTSYEQYF.